The rows below give T cell receptor beta chains drawn from one sample of a study of identical twins. A single record per CDR3 protein comes from TCRdb applying MiXCR to the 5' RACE reads. The sample contains over 600,000 distinct CDR3 sequences, less than 25% of which appear only once. These data are also associated with another study on T cells expressing NK-cell markers.

Material: PBMCs. The receptors derive from a woman aged 18-29 years in good health. Both conserved end residues are part of each CDR3. The D gene is left open where the match is weak. Clone size is given for some rows only: seen once, a few or many times, or a class if the clone is expanded.

abundance,d_gene,v_gene,j_gene,CDR3nt,CDR3aa
NA,NA,TRBV11-2,TRBJ2-7,TGTGCCAGCACCCGGACGCAATCCTACGAGCAGTACTTC,CASTRTQSYEQYF
NA,NA,TRBV6-5,TRBJ2-2,TGTGCCAGCAGTTACGGGCGGGGGCTTGGCTACACCGGGGAGCTGTTTTTT,CASSYGRGLGYTGELFF
NA,TRBD2,TRBV20-1,TRBJ2-3,TGCAGTGCTGGGACCGGGACTAGTTGGTATTTT,CSAGTGTSWYF
NA,NA,TRBV6-5,TRBJ2-5,TGTGCCAGCAGTTACTCGAGAAGGCAAGAGACCCAGTACTTC,CASSYSRRQETQYF
once,NA,TRBV6-2/TRBV6-3,TRBJ2-1,TGTGCCAGCACCGACCCACCCGCTTACTCCTACAATGAGCAGTTCTTC,CASTDPPAYSYNEQFF
NA,NA,TRBV6-1,TRBJ2-3,TGTGCCAGCGGGGAGCGACCCACAGATACGCAGTATTTT,CASGERPTDTQYF
NA,NA,TRBV27,TRBJ2-3,TGTGCCAGCAGTTCCCCCGACGGCACAGATACGCAGTATTTT,CASSSPDGTDTQYF
NA,TRBD2,TRBV6-5,TRBJ2-1,TGTGCCAGCAGTTACAGCGGGAGTGAGCAGTTCTTC,CASSYSGSEQFF
NA,NA,TRBV20-1,TRBJ2-1,TGCAGTGCTGGAGTAGATGAGCAGTTCTTC,CSAGVDEQFF
NA,NA,TRBV18,TRBJ2-1,TGTGCCAGCTCACACCGGGACTCCGAGCAGTTCTTC,CASSHRDSEQFF
NA,NA,TRBV4-1,TRBJ1-2,TGCGCCAGCAGTCAAGAATTCGGGGTAGCCTATGGCTACACCTTC,CASSQEFGVAYGYTF
many,NA,TRBV5-6,TRBJ2-1,TGTGCCAGCAGGTGGGGCACGGCGGATGAGCAGTTCTTC,CASRWGTADEQFF
NA,NA,TRBV5-1,TRBJ2-1,TGCGCCAGCACGGAGGGTTTGGGTGAGCAGTTCTTC,CASTEGLGEQFF
NA,TRBD2,TRBV7-9,TRBJ2-7,TGTGCCAGCAGCTCTCCGACTAGCGGGGCAGGCGAGCAGTACTTC,CASSSPTSGAGEQYF
few,NA,TRBV20-1,TRBJ1-1,TGCAGTGCTAGCGGGGGCTCTGAAGCTTTCTTT,CSASGGSEAFF
NA,TRBD2,TRBV12-3/TRBV12-4,TRBJ2-5,TGTGCCAGCAGCCCGACTAGCGGGGAACAAGAGACCCAGTACTTC,CASSPTSGEQETQYF
NA,NA,TRBV7-2,TRBJ2-7,TGTGCCAGCAGCTTAGGAGCATGGGAGCAGTACTTC,CASSLGAWEQYF
few,NA,TRBV5-1,TRBJ1-2,TGCGCCAGCAGCTTGGTTCAGGAAGCTATCTATGGCTACACCTTC,CASSLVQEAIYGYTF
NA,TRBD2,TRBV12-3/TRBV12-4,TRBJ2-7,TGTGCCAGCAGTTTACGGACTAGCGGGGGGTCACTTCTTTTATCCTACGAGCAGTACTTC,CASSLRTSGGSLLLSYEQYF
NA,NA,TRBV7-9,TRBJ2-6,TGTGCCAGCAGCCCTGGGTTCCCTGGGGCCAACGTCCTGACTTTC,CASSPGFPGANVLTF
NA,NA,TRBV25-1,TRBJ2-2,TGTGCCAGCAGTAGAAAGGGACTCCTGAACACCGGGGAGCTGTTTTTT,CASSRKGLLNTGELFF
few,NA,TRBV5-1,TRBJ2-7,TGCGCCAGCAGCTTGGAGGGGGTCAGGGGACGGCTCTACGAGCAGTACTTC,CASSLEGVRGRLYEQYF
NA,NA,TRBV3-1,TRBJ1-5,TGTGCCAGCAGCCAAGAGGGCCATCAGCCCCAGCATTTT,CASSQEGHQPQHF
few,TRBD2,TRBV5-1,TRBJ2-3,TGCGCCAGCACCCCGTTTACTAGCGGGGGAACAGATACGCAGTATTTT,CASTPFTSGGTDTQYF
NA,TRBD2,TRBV6-2/TRBV6-3,TRBJ2-7,TGTGCCAGCAGACCGCCCCTAGCGGCAGGCCACGAGCAGTACTTC,CASRPPLAAGHEQYF
NA,NA,TRBV9,TRBJ2-2,TGTGCCAGCAAGGGTCGGGACGGGGAGCTGTTTTTT,CASKGRDGELFF
few,TRBD2,TRBV5-6,TRBJ2-1,TGTGCCAGCAGCGGGACTAGCGGGAGGCTTAATGAGCAGTTCTTC,CASSGTSGRLNEQFF
NA,NA,TRBV5-1,TRBJ1-5,TGCGCCAGCAGCTTGGGTGACGGGGTTAGCAATCAGCCCCAGCATTTT,CASSLGDGVSNQPQHF
NA,TRBD1,TRBV7-9,TRBJ2-7,TGTGCCAGCAGCCCTAGAAGACAGGGGCGAACCTACGAGCAGTACTTC,CASSPRRQGRTYEQYF
NA,NA,TRBV20-1,TRBJ2-1,TGCAGTGCTACAAAACCCTCTGGCTCCTACAATGAGCAGTTCTTC,CSATKPSGSYNEQFF
NA,NA,TRBV12-3/TRBV12-4,TRBJ2-1,TGTGCCAGCAGTTTAGACCGCATTAGCTCTCCCTCTGGAGGGCCCAAGCAGTTCTTC,CASSLDRISSPSGGPKQFF
NA,TRBD2,TRBV4-3,TRBJ2-3,TGCGCCAGCAGCCACCCCGGGGGGGCTAGCGGGAGTGTCGGCACAGATACGCAGTATTTT,CASSHPGGASGSVGTDTQYF
few,TRBD2,TRBV6-1,TRBJ2-2,TGTGCCAGCAGTGAAAGCGGGGGGGGAACCGGGGAGCTGTTTTTT,CASSESGGGTGELFF
few,NA,TRBV29-1,TRBJ2-3,TGCAGCGTTGAAAAGGGGCTAGACACAGATACGCAGTATTTT,CSVEKGLDTDTQYF
many,NA,TRBV10-3,TRBJ2-1,TGTGCCATCAGGAGGGACACCAACAATGAGCAGTTCTTC,CAIRRDTNNEQFF
few,TRBD2,TRBV20-1,TRBJ2-1,TGCAGTGCTAGTCGACGGGAGGTAGGCAATGAGCAGTTCTTC,CSASRREVGNEQFF
NA,NA,TRBV3-1,TRBJ2-2,TGTGCCAGCAGCCATCTGGGGCAGTTAGCCGGGGAGCTGTTTTTT,CASSHLGQLAGELFF
NA,NA,TRBV20-1,TRBJ2-1,TGCAGTGCTAGAATGGGGTTAGCGTCCTACAATGAGCAGTTCTTC,CSARMGLASYNEQFF
few,NA,TRBV5-1,TRBJ1-6,TGCGCCAGCAGCTCTGGGGCCTCACGATCACCCCTCCACTTT,CASSSGASRSPLHF
many,NA,TRBV5-1,TRBJ2-7,TGCGCCAGCAGCTTGGAGGACTTCCACGAGCAGTACTTC,CASSLEDFHEQYF
many,TRBD2,TRBV7-8,TRBJ2-2,TGTGCCAGCAGCTCCCCCCATGGGGCTAGCGGGAGAGTCACCGGGGAGCTGTTTTTT,CASSSPHGASGRVTGELFF
few,TRBD1,TRBV12-3/TRBV12-4,TRBJ2-5,TGTGCCAGCAGTTCTCAGGGGACAGAAGGGGATACCCAGTACTTC,CASSSQGTEGDTQYF